The sequence of this TCR beta chain was determined in a study of OX40 agonist ivuxolimab in advanced cancers. Study information: Ivuxolimab, an agonistic anti-OX40 (CD134) antibody, was given to patients. Study results and limitations: There was clonal expansion of CD4+ and CD8+ blood T cells by week 6 at 0.1 to 3.0 mg/kg. The average count of expanded clones was higher among CD8+ T cells than among CD4+.

The CDR3 contains 13 residues. V lost 6 bases and J lost 7; bases outside the gene matches: 7. From germline, CDR1 is MNHEY and CDR2 SVGAGI. Remarks on this clone: Its antigen is undetermined.

The assay was immunoSEQ multiplex PCR, and TCRdb's table has in-frame clones only and misses some. The sample lists tens of thousands of clones; 90% to 95% were seen once. Baseline was the first blood sampling point, followed by cycle 4 day 1 and cycle 7 day 1. The chain carries TRBV6-5 and TRBJ1-2; 8 bases are a match to TRBD1. The TCR originated in an adult with an advanced solid tumor such as melanoma, head and neck, liver or kidney cancer. The specimen comprised CD4+ or CD8+ T cells sorted from blood, sampled in a trial of the OX40 agonist ivuxolimab. CDR3 amino acids: CASRDQGAPGYTF. The CDR3 DNA is TGTGCCAGCAGGGACCAGGGGGCGCCTGGCTACACCTTC.